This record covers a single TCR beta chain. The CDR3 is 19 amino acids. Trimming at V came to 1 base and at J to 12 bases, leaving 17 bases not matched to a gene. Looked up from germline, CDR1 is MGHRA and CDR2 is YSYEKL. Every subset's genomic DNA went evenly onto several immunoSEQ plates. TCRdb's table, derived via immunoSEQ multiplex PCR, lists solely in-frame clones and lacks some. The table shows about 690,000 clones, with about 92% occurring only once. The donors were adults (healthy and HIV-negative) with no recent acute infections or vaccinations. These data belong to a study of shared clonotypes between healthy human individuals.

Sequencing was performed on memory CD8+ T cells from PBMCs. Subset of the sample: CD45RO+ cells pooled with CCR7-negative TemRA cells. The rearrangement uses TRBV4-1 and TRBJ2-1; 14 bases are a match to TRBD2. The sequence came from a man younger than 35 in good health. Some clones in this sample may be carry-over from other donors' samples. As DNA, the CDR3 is TGCGCCAGCAGCCAAGTAGCAGGACTAGCGGGAGGCCCCAACAGCGGGCAGTTCTTC. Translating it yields CASSQVAGLAGGPNSGQFF.